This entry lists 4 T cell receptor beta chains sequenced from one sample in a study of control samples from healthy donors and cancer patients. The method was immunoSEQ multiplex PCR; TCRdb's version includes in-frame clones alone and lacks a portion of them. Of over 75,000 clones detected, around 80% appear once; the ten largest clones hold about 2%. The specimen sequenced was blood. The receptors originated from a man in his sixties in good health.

Here the CDR3 DNA reads TGTGCCAGCAGCTGGGCGTCGGGGGGCCTTGGACAAGAGACCCAGTACTTC. It translates to CASSWASGGLGQETQYF. The chain recombines TRBV7-9 with TRBJ2-5; maybe TRBD2 (7 bases). V gave up 4 bases and J gave up 2 bases, with 20 bases separating them. The CDR3 runs 17 residues. Germline V gene data show CDR1 as SEHNR and CDR2 as FQNEAQ (reference sequence).

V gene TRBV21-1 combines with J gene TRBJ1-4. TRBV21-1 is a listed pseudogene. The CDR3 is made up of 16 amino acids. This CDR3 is CASSKGQGGSNEKLFF. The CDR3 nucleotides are TGTGCCAGCAGCAAGGGCCAGGGAGGTTCTAATGAAAAACTGTTTTTT.

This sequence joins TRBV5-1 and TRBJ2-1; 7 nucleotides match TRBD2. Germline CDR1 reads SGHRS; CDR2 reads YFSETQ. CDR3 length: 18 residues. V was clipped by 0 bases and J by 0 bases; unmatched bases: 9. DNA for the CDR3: TGCGCCAGCAGCTTGGTTCTTAGCGGGCAGAGCTCCTACAATGAGCAGTTCTTC. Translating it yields CASSLVLSGQSSYNEQFF.

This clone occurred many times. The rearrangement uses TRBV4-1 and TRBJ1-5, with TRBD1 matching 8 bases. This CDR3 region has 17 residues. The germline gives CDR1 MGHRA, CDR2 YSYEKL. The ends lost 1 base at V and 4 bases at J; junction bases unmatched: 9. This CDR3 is CASSQAFPGGANQPQHF. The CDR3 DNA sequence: TGCGCCAGCAGCCAAGCGTTTCCAGGGGGCGCGAATCAGCCCCAGCATTTT.